Listed below are T cell receptor beta chains from one sample, sequenced in a study of blood T cell repertoires in COVID-19. Sequenced by immunoSEQ multiplex PCR; TCRdb stores in-frame clones only, minus some. The table has hundreds of thousands of clones, over 80% seen once. Input material: PBMCs or T cells enriched from blood (not recorded which). These receptors were obtained from a woman between 18 and 29 years old who had recovered from COVID-19. Both conserved end residues are part of each CDR3. D genes are given only for firm matches. Where a row states a size, it is once, few, many or the class of an expanded clone; other rows omit it.

.	.	TRBV28	TRBJ2-3	CASSRISGPGRPDTQYF	TGTGCCAGCAGCCGTATCTCCGGACCTGGGAGGCCAGATACGCAGTATTTT
.	.	TRBV4-3	TRBJ1-5	CASSQDIPGIYSNQPQHF	TGCGCCAGCAGCCAAGATATCCCAGGGATCTATAGCAATCAGCCCCAGCATTTT
.	.	TRBV28	TRBJ1-4	CASSLVPIGDEKLFF	TGTGCCAGCAGTTTGGTTCCGATAGGGGATGAAAAACTGTTTTTT
.	TRBD2	TRBV4-2	TRBJ2-1	CASSQEFGLAGVREQFF	TGTGCCAGCAGCCAAGAGTTCGGCCTAGCGGGAGTGCGTGAGCAGTTCTTC
.	TRBD2	TRBV9	TRBJ2-2	CASRPPGLADTGELFF	TGTGCCAGCAGGCCACCGGGACTAGCCGACACCGGGGAGCTGTTTTTT
.	.	TRBV20-1	TRBJ1-2	CSASVRGGRFSGYGYTF	TGCAGTGCTAGTGTGAGGGGAGGAAGATTCTCGGGCTATGGCTACACCTTC
many	TRBD1	TRBV15	TRBJ1-2	CATSTDRGQGRGGYTF	TGTGCCACCAGCACCGATCGGGGACAGGGAAGGGGTGGCTACACCTTC
many	.	TRBV28	TRBJ2-7	CASSPRQDQFYEQYF	TGTGCCAGCAGCCCGCGACAGGACCAATTTTACGAGCAGTACTTC
.	.	TRBV2	TRBJ1-4	CASSNRENEKLFF	TGTGCCAGCAGTAACAGGGAAAATGAAAAACTGTTTTTT
.	TRBD2	TRBV7-3	TRBJ2-3	CASSSVAGVTDTQYF	TGTGCCAGCAGCTCAGTGGCGGGAGTGACAGATACGCAGTATTTT
.	.	TRBV5-4	TRBJ1-2	CASSLSEERGYTF	TGTGCCAGCAGCTTGTCTGAAGAGCGTGGCTACACCTTC
.	TRBD2	TRBV7-8	TRBJ2-2	CASSLSSGSNTGELFF	TGTGCCAGCAGCTTATCTAGCGGGAGTAACACCGGGGAGCTGTTTTTT
.	TRBD1	TRBV5-1	TRBJ2-5	CASSLGTGEETQYF	TGCGCCAGCAGCTTAGGGACAGGGGAAGAGACCCAGTACTTC
.	.	TRBV19	TRBJ2-1	CASRTGHYYNEQFF	TGTGCCAGTAGAACGGGACATTACTACAATGAGCAGTTCTTC
once	TRBD1	TRBV5-4	TRBJ2-2	CASSLYRGSAGELFF	TGTGCCAGCAGCCTTTACAGGGGGAGTGCCGGGGAGCTGTTTTTT
.	.	TRBV6-2/TRBV6-3	TRBJ1-1	CASSYSRADMNTEAFF	TGTGCCAGCAGTTACTCGAGGGCAGACATGAACACTGAAGCTTTCTTT
.	TRBD1	TRBV5-4	TRBJ2-7	CASSLNPGGFYEQYF	TGTGCCAGCAGCTTAAACCCAGGGGGCTTCTACGAGCAGTACTTC
.	TRBD1	TRBV5-1	TRBJ1-4	CASSLGGPNEKLFF	TGCGCCAGCAGCTTAGGGGGCCCTAATGAAAAACTGTTTTTT
.	.	TRBV4-2	TRBJ2-1	CASSQGGRNSYNEQFF	TGTGCCAGCAGCCAAGGGGGCCGGAACTCCTACAATGAGCAGTTCTTC
once	.	TRBV7-8	TRBJ1-2	CASSLFGVGGYTF	TGTGCCAGCAGCTTATTCGGGGTGGGCGGCTACACCTTC
.	.	TRBV15	TRBJ2-3	CATSRDSTGTDTQYF	TGTGCCACCAGCAGAGATTCAACTGGCACAGATACGCAGTATTTT
.	TRBD1	TRBV27	TRBJ1-4	CASSWAGTESNEKLFF	TGTGCCAGCAGTTGGGCGGGGACAGAGAGTAATGAAAAACTGTTTTTT
.	.	TRBV4-3	TRBJ1-1	CASSQDISIWGHGNTEAFF	TGCGCCAGCAGCCAAGATATAAGTATTTGGGGACACGGGAACACTGAAGCTTTCTTT
.	TRBD2	TRBV6-6	TRBJ2-2	CASSPNPGLAGGRTGELFF	TGTGCCAGCAGTCCGAATCCGGGACTAGCGGGAGGGAGGACCGGGGAGCTGTTTTTT
.	.	TRBV5-8	TRBJ2-7	CASSHWSYEQYF	TGTGCCAGCAGTCATTGGAGCTACGAGCAGTACTTC
.	TRBD1	TRBV4-1	TRBJ1-1	CASSQRARDRGKNTEAFF	TGCGCCAGCAGCCAACGAGCCCGGGACAGGGGGAAGAACACTGAAGCTTTCTTT
.	TRBD1	TRBV3-1/TRBV3-2	TRBJ1-2	CASSQGSTGEGYTF	TGTGCCAGCAGCCAAGGATCGACAGGGGAGGGCTACACCTTC
.	.	TRBV19	TRBJ2-3	CASSIWTVPGGTQYF	TGTGCCAGTAGTATCTGGACAGTCCCGGGGGGTACGCAGTATTTT
.	.	TRBV18	TRBJ1-1	CASSPPSRGENTEAFF	TGTGCCAGCTCACCACCTAGCCGCGGGGAGAACACTGAAGCTTTCTTT
.	.	TRBV7-2	TRBJ1-2	CASSRTSPYGYTF	TGTGCCAGCAGCCGGACAAGTCCCTATGGCTACACCTTC
.	TRBD2	TRBV4-1	TRBJ2-2	CASSLGLANTGELFF	TGCGCCAGCAGCCTAGGACTAGCGAACACCGGGGAGCTGTTTTTT
.	TRBD1	TRBV2	TRBJ2-2	CASSVSGTGTTGELFF	TGTGCCAGCAGTGTATCCGGGACAGGAACCACCGGGGAGCTGTTTTTT
.	TRBD2	TRBV27	TRBJ2-7	CASKTSGAGVRYEQYF	TGTGCCAGCAAAACTTCTGGGGCGGGGGTGCGTTACGAGCAGTACTTC
once	TRBD2	TRBV9	TRBJ2-1	CASSVRLAGDSYNEQFF	TGTGCCAGCAGCGTCAGACTAGCGGGAGATTCCTACAATGAGCAGTTCTTC
once	.	TRBV7-2	TRBJ2-7	CASSSPSGNSYEQYF	TGTGCCAGCAGCTCCCCTTCCGGGAACTCCTACGAGCAGTACTTC
.	TRBD2	TRBV5-1	TRBJ2-3	CASATSGSTDTQYF	TGCGCCAGCGCAACTAGCGGGAGTACAGATACGCAGTATTTT
.	.	TRBV7-6	TRBJ1-2	CASSLVFSGDEGDGYTF	TGTGCCAGCAGCTTAGTTTTTTCGGGGGATGAAGGAGATGGCTACACCTTC
.	.	TRBV5-1	TRBJ2-5	CASSLEAGPEWETQYF	TGCGCCAGCAGCTTGGAAGCAGGGCCTGAATGGGAGACCCAGTACTTC
.	.	TRBV7-9	TRBJ2-5	CASSPLQGNGRETQYF	TGTGCCAGCAGCCCACTCCAGGGGAATGGCCGAGAGACCCAGTACTTC
.	.	TRBV5-1	TRBJ2-2	CASSSLEGGTGELFF	TGCGCCAGCAGCTCCCTGGAGGGCGGCACCGGGGAGCTGTTTTTT
.	TRBD1	TRBV20-1	TRBJ1-1	CSASQGARVTEAFF	TGCAGTGCTAGTCAGGGGGCGAGGGTTACTGAAGCTTTCTTT
.	.	TRBV5-1	TRBJ1-1	CASSLTGGLNTEAFF	TGCGCCAGCAGCTTGACCGGGGGATTGAACACTGAAGCTTTCTTT
.	.	TRBV15	TRBJ1-1	CATSSRGTNTEAFF	TGTGCCACCAGCAGCCGGGGAACAAACACTGAAGCTTTCTTT
.	.	TRBV18	TRBJ1-2	CASSPPVTGSYGYTF	TGTGCCAGCTCACCACCGGTAACAGGGAGCTATGGCTACACCTTC
.	.	TRBV11-2	TRBJ2-6	CASSLGQGFSGANVLTF	TGTGCCAGCAGCTTGGGGCAGGGATTCTCCGGGGCCAACGTCCTGACTTTC
.	TRBD1	TRBV7-9	TRBJ1-4	CASSPRDSYEKLFF	TGTGCCAGCAGCCCCCGGGACAGTTATGAAAAACTGTTTTTT
.	TRBD1	TRBV4-2	TRBJ1-2	CASSFRSTGGSNYGYTF	TGTGCCAGCAGCTTCCGATCGACAGGGGGAAGTAACTATGGCTACACCTTC
.	TRBD2	TRBV6-5	TRBJ2-7	CASSYSGEGGEQYF	TGTGCCAGCAGTTACTCAGGGGAGGGAGGGGAGCAGTACTTC
.	TRBD1	TRBV13	TRBJ2-7	CASSYFGTGNYEQYF	TGTGCCAGCAGCTACTTCGGGACAGGGAACTACGAGCAGTACTTC
.	.	TRBV2	TRBJ1-2	CASSVRQYGYTF	TGTGCCAGCAGTGTGCGACAGTATGGCTACACCTTC
once	.	TRBV4-2	TRBJ2-5	CASSQDRETQYF	TGTGCCAGCAGCCAAGATCGGGAGACCCAGTACTTC